The rows below give T cell receptor beta chains drawn from one sample of a study of shared clonotypes between healthy human individuals. The data were produced by immunoSEQ multiplex PCR, yet TCRdb's version contains in-frame clones alone and is incomplete. Of 950,000 to 1,200,000 clones listed, 70% to 85% were seen once; the top ten hold 0.89%. Material for sequencing was memory CD4+ T cells from PBMCs. The receptors originated from a man aged 18 to 29 in good health. Some clones in this sample may be carry-over from other donors' samples. CDR3s leave out the opening cysteine and the closing phenylalanine or tryptophan.

j_call	v_call	cdr3_aa
TRBJ2-1	TRBV5-4	ASTTQAAANEQF
TRBJ2-2	TRBV5-1	ASSYFSGAQGGELF
TRBJ1-3	TRBV7-8	ASSLDTLSGNTIY
TRBJ2-1	TRBV28	ASSFPASGSGHEQF
TRBJ1-4	TRBV27	ASSPTAGANEKLF
TRBJ2-7	TRBV7-9	ASSFGTSGRGLSYEQY
TRBJ2-4	TRBV6-1	ASTQGGSKNIQY
TRBJ2-5	TRBV19	ASNSGGGETQY
TRBJ1-1	TRBV11-2	ASSGRTGLGAF
TRBJ2-1	TRBV7-2	ASSKLVAGLSYNEQF
TRBJ2-7	TRBV2	ASSDIGRAREQY
TRBJ2-2	TRBV28	ASSRTSGGAGELF
TRBJ1-5	TRBV7-9	ASSLSTAGQPQH
TRBJ1-1	TRBV6-6	ASSYRGVNTEAF
TRBJ2-3	TRBV27	ASSRRTAGGGADTQY
TRBJ2-5	TRBV5-5	ASSLVAGVETQY
TRBJ1-2	TRBV7-8	ASSQGSRFYGYT
TRBJ2-1	TRBV14	ASSLLADWSNEQF
TRBJ2-1	TRBV11-2	ASSPQIYNEQF
TRBJ1-1	TRBV7-8	ASSRDLGGLGDTEAF
TRBJ2-3	TRBV28	ASSGTSGRAMDTQY
TRBJ2-7	TRBV18	ASSPPGRSYEQY
TRBJ1-1	TRBV21-1	ASSHRDRMNTEAF
TRBJ2-5	TRBV5-1	ASSPPNRERETQY
TRBJ2-7	TRBV7-9	ASSFGLAEQY
NA	TRBV30	AVARLAGAYEQY
TRBJ1-1	TRBV5-5	ASSLYRQREAF
TRBJ2-2	TRBV11-2	ASSSTGLAGGRELF